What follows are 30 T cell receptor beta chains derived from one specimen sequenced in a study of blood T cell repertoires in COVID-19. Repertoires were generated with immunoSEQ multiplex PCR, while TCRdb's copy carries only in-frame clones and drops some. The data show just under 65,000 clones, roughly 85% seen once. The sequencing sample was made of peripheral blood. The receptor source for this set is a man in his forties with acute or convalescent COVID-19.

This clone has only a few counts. CDR3 region: CASSDLSFGTDTQYF. CDR3 nucleotide sequence: TGTGCCAGCAGTGATCTGAGTTTTGGCACAGATACGCAGTATTTT. The genes are TRBV2 and TRBJ2-3; D not resolved. The CDR3 totals 15 residues. The V end lost 3 bases, the J end lost 1 base, and 11 bases lay between the germline ends. Germline CDR1 and CDR2: SNHLY and FYNNEI.

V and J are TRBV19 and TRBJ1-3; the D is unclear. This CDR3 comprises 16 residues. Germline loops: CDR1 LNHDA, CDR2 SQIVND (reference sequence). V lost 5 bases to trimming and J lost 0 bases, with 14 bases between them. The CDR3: CASSARGGYSGNTIYF. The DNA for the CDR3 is TGTGCCAGTAGTGCCCGTGGAGGGTACTCTGGAAACACCATATATTTT.

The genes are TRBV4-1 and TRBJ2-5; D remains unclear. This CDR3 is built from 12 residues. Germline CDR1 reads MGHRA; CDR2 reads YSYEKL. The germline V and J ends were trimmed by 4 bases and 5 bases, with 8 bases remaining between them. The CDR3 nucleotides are TGCGCCAGCAGCCCCAATCGGGAGACCCAGTACTTC. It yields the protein CASSPNRETQYF.

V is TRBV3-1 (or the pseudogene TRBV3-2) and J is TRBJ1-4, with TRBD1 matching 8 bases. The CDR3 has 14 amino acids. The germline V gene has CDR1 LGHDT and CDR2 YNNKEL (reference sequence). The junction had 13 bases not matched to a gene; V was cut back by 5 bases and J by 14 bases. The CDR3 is CASSDRGRPSFLFF. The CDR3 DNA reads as TGTGCCAGCAGCGACAGGGGTCGACCCAGCTTCCTGTTTTTT.

In DNA form, the CDR3 reads TGTGCCATCAGCGCGACAGGAAACGGTTATGGAAACACCATATATTTT. It yields the protein CAISATGNGYGNTIYF. The rearrangement links TRBV10-3 to TRBJ1-3; D is possibly TRBD1 (6 bases). Germline CDR1 is ENHRY and CDR2 is SYGVKD. The CDR3 spans 16 residues. The V and J ends lost 6 bases and 3 bases respectively, with 18 bases between them.

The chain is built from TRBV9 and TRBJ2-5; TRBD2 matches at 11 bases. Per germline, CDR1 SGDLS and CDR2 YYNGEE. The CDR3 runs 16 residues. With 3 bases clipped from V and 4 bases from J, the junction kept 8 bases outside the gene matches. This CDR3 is CASSAIAGGPGETQYF. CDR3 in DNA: TGTGCCAGCAGCGCCATAGCGGGGGGGCCGGGAGAGACCCAGTACTTC.

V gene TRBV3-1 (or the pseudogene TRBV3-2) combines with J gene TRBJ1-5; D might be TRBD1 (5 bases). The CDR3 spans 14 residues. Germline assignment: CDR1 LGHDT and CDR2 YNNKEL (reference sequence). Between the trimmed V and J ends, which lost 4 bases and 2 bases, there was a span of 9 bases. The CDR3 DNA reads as TGTGCCAGCAGCCCCGGACACGGCAATCAGCCCCAGCATTTT. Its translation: CASSPGHGNQPQHF.

The CDR3 region has the DNA TGCGCCAGCAGTGAGCAGGGTAGCTCCTACGAGCAGTACTTC. Translating gives CASSEQGSSYEQYF. The V gene is TRBV10-2, the J gene TRBJ2-7; possibly TRBD1 for D (5 bases). The CDR3 spans 14 residues. Trimming left V 2 bases short and J 0 bases short, with 8 bases between. CDR1 and CDR2 from the germline V gene are WSHSY and SAAADI.

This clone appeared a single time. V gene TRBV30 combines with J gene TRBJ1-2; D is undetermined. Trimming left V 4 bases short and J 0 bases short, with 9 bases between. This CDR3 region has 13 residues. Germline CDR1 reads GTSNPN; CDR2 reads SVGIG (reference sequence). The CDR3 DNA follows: TGTGCCTGGACCCCGATAGCTAACTATGGCTACACCTTC. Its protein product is CAWTPIANYGYTF.

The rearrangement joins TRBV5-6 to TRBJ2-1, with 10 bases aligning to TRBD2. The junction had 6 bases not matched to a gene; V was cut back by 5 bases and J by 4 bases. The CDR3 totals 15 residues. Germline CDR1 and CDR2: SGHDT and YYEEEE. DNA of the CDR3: TGTGCCAGCAGGTTCACTAGCGGGGTATACAATGAGCAGTTCTTC. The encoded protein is CASRFTSGVYNEQFF.

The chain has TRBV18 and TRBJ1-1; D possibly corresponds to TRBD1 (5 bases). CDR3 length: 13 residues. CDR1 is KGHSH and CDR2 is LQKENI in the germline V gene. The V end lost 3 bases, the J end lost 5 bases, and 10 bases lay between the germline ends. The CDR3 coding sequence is TGTGCCAGCTCACCCTGGGCAGGGACTGAAGCTTTCTTT. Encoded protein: CASSPWAGTEAFF.

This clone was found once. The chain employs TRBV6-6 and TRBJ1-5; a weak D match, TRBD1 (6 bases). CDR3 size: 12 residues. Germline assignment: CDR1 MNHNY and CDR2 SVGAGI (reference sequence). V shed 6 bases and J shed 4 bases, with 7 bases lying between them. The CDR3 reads CASRTGNQPQHF. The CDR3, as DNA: TGTGCCAGCAGAACAGGGAATCAGCCCCAGCATTTT.

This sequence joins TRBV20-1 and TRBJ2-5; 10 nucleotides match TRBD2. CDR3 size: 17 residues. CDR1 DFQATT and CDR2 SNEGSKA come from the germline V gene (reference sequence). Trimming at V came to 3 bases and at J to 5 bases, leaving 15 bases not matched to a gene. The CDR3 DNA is TGCAGTGCTAGTCTCGGGCTAGCGGGGGCCGAGGGGGAGACCCAGTACTTC. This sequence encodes CSASLGLAGAEGETQYF.

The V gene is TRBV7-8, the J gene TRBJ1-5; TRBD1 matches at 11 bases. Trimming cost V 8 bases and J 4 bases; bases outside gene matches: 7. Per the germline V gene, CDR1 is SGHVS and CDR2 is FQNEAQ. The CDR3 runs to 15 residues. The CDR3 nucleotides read TGTGCCAGCGTCCGGGACAGGGGGAGGAATCAGCCCCAGCATTTT. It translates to CASVRDRGRNQPQHF.

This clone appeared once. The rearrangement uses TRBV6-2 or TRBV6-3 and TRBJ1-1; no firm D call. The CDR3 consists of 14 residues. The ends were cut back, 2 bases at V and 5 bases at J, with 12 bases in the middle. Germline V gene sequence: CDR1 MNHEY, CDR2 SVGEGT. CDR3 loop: CASSYVGVVTEAFF. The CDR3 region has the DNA TGTGCCAGCAGTTACGTCGGGGTTGTGACTGAAGCTTTCTTT.

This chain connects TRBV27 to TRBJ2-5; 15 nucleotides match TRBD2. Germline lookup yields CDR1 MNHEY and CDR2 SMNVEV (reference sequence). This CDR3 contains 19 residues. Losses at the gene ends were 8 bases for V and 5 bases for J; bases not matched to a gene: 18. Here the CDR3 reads CASSPKGTGTSGGRETQYF. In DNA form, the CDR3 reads TGTGCCAGCTCTCCTAAGGGAACCGGGACTAGCGGGGGGCGGGAGACCCAGTACTTC.

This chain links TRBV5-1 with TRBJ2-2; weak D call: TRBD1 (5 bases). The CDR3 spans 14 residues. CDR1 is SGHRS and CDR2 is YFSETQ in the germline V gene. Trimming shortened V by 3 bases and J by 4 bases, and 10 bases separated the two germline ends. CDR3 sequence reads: CASSYRPSTGELFF. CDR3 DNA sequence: TGCGCCAGCAGCTACAGGCCGAGCACCGGGGAGCTGTTTTTT.

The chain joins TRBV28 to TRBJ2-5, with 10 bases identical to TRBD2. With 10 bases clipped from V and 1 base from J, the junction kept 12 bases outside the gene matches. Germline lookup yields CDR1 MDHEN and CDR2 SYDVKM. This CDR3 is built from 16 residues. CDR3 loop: CATTLDTSGTQETQYF. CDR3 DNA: TGTGCCACCACTTTAGATACTAGCGGGACCCAAGAGACCCAGTACTTC.

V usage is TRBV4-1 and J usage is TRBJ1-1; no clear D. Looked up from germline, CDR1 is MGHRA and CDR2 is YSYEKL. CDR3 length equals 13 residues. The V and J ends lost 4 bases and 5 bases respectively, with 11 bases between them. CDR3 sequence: CASSPPAGTEAFF. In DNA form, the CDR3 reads TGCGCCAGCAGCCCCCCCGCCGGGACTGAAGCTTTCTTT.

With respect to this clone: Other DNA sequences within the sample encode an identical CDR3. The CDR3 protein is CASSLDRGTEAFF. In DNA, the CDR3 is TGTGCCAGCAGCTTAGACAGGGGGACTGAAGCTTTCTTT. The chain carries TRBV11-2 and TRBJ1-1; 7 bases fit TRBD1. V gave up 0 bases and J gave up 5 bases; unmatched junction bases: 0. Germline V lookup: CDR1 SGHAT, CDR2 FQNNGV. The CDR3 runs to 13 residues.

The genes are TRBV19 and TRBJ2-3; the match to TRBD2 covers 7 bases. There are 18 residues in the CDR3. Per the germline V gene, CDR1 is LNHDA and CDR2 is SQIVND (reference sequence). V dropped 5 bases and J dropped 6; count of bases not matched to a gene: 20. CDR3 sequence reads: CASSRASGPERQVDTQYF. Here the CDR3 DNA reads TGTGCCAGTAGTCGGGCTAGCGGTCCGGAACGTCAGGTGGATACGCAGTATTTT. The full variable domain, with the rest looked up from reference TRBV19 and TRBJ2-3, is DGGITQSPKYLFRKEGQNVTLSCEQNLNHDAMYWYRQDPGQGLRLIYYSQIVNDFQKGDIAEGYSVSREKKESFPLTVTSAQKNPTAFYLCASSRASGPERQVDTQYFGPGTRLTVL.

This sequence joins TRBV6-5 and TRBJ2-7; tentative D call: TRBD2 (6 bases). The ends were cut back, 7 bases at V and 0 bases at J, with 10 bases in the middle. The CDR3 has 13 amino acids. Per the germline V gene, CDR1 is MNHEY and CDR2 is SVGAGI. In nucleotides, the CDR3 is TGTGCCAGCAAGCGGGCCAACTCCTACGAGCAGTACTTC. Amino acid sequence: CASKRANSYEQYF.

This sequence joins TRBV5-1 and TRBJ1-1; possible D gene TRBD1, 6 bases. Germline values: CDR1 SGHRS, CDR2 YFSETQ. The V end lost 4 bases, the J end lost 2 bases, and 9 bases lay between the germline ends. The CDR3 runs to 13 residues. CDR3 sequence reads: CASSRTDNTEAFF. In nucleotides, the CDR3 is TGCGCCAGCAGCCGGACAGACAACACTGAAGCTTTCTTT.

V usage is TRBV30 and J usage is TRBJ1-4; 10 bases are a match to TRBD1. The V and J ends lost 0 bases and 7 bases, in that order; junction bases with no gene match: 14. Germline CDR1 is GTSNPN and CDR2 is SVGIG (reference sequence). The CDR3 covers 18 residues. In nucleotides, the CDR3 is TGTGCCTGGAGTGTAAGGCGACAGGGGGCGTCTGGGGGTGAAAAACTGTTTTTT. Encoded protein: CAWSVRRQGASGGEKLFF. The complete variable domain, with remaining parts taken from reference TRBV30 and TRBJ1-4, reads SQTIHQWPATLVQPVGSPLSLECTVEGTSNPNLYWYRQAAGRGLQLLFYSVGIGQISSEVPQNLSASRPQDRQFILSSKKLLLSDSGFYLCAWSVRRQGASGGEKLFFGSGTQLSVL.

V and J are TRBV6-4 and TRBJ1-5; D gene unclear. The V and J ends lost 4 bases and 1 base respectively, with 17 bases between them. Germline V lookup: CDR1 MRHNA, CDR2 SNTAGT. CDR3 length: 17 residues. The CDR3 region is CASSALSGIISNQPQHF. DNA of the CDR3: TGTGCCAGCAGTGCGTTATCAGGCATTATCAGCAATCAGCCCCAGCATTTT.

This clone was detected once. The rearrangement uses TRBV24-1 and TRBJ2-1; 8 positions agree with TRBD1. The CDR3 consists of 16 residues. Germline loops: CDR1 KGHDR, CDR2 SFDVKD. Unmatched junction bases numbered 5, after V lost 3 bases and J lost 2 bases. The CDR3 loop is CATSDHDRGTYNEQFF. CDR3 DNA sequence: TGTGCCACCAGTGATCACGACAGGGGAACCTACAATGAGCAGTTCTTC.

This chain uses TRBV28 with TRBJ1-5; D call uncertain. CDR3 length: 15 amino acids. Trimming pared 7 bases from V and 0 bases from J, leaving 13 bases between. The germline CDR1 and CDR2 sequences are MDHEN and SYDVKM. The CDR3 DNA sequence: TGTGCCAGCACCTCGACCGGAGGTAGCAATCAGCCCCAGCATTTT. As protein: CASTSTGGSNQPQHF.

CDR3 in DNA: TGTGCCAGTAGCCCCCGGCAGGGTAAGGGTGAAAAACTGTTTTTT. This gives the protein CASSPRQGKGEKLFF. The V gene is TRBV19, the J gene TRBJ1-4, with D possibly being TRBD1 (5 bases). The CDR3 is 15 residues long. The V end was cut by 6 bases, the J end by 7 bases, with 18 bases between. Germline CDR1 is LNHDA and CDR2 is SQIVND (reference sequence).

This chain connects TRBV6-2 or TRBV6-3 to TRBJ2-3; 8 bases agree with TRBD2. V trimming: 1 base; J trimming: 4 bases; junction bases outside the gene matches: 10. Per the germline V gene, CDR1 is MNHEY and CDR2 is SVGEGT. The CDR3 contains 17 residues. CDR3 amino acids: CASSYWPTSGGADTQYF. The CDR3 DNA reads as TGTGCCAGCAGTTACTGGCCCACTAGCGGCGGGGCAGATACGCAGTATTTT.

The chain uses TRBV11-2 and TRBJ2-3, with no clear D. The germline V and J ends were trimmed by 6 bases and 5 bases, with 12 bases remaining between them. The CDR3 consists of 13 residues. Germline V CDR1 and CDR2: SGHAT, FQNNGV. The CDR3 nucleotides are TGTGCCAGCAGGGCGGAGCGAGTAGATACGCAGTATTTT. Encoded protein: CASRAERVDTQYF.